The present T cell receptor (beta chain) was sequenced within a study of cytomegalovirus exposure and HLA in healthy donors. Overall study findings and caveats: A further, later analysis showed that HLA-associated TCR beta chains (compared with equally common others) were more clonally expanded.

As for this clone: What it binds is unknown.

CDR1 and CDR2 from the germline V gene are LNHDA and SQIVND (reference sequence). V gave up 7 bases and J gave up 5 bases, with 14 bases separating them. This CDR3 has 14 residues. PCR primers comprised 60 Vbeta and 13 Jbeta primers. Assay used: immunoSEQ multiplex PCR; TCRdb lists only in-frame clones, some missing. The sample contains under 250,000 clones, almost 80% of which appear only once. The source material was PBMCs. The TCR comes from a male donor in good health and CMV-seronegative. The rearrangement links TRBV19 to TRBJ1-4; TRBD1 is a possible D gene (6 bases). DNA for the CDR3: TGTGCCAGTATGCTACAGGGTACGAATGAAAAACTGTTTTTT. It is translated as CASMLQGTNEKLFF.